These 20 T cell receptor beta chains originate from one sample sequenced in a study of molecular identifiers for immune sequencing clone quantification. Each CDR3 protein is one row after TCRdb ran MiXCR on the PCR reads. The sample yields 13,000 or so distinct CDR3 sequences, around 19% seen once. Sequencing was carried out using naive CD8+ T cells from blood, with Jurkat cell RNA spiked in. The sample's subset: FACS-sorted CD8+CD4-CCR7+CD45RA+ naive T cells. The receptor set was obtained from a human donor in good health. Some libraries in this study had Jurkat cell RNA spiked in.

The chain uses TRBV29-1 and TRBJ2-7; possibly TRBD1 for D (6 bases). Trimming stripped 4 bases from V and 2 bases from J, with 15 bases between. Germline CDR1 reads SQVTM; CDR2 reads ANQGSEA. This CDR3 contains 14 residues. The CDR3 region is CSVVPGTNPYEQYF. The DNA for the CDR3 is TGCAGCGTTGTTCCCGGGACAAATCCCTACGAGCAGTACTTC.

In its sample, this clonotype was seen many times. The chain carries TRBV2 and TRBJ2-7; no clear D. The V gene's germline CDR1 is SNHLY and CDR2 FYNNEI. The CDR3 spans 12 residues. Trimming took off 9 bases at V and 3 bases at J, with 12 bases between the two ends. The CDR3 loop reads CASTDASYEQYF. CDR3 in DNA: TGTGCCAGTACGGACGCTAGCTACGAGCAGTACTTC.

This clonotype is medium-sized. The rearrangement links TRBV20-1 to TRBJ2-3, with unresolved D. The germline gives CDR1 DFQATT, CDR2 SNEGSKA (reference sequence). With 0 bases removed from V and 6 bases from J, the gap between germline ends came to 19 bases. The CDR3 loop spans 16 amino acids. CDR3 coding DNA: TGCAGTGCTAGAGATAGGTCTCGCTCCACCAGGGATACGCAGTATTTT. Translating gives CSARDRSRSTRDTQYF.

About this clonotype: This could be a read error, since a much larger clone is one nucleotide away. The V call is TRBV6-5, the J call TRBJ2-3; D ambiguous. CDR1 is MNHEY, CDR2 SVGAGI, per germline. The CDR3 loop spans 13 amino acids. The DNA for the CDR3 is TGTGCCTGCAGTTACTCGGGCAAAGATACGCAGTATTTT. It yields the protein CACSYSGKDTQYF.

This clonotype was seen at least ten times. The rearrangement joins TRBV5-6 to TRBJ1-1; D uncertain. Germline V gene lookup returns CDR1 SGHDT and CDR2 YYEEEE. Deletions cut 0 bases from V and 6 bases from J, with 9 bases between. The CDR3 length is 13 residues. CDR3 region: CASSLGKWSEAFF. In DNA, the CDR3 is TGTGCCAGCAGCTTGGGGAAATGGTCTGAAGCTTTCTTT.

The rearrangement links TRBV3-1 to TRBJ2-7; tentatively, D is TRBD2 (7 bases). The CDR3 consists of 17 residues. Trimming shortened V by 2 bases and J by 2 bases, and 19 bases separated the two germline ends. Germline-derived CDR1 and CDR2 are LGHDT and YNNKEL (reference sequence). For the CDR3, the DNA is TGTGCCAGCAGCCAATGGGGAGGGGGGGAGAGAACCTACGAGCAGTACTTC. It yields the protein CASSQWGGGERTYEQYF.

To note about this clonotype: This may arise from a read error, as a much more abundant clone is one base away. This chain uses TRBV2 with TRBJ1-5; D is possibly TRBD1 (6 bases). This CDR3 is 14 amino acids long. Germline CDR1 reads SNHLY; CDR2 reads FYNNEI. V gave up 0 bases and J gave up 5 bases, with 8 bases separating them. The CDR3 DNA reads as TGTGCCAGCAGTGAAGCGCAGGGGTATCAGCCCCAGCATTTT. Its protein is CASSEAQGYQPQHF.

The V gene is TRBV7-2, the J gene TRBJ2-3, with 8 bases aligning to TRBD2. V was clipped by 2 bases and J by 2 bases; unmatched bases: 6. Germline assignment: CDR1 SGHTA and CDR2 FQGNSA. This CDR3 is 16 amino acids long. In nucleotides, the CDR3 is TGTGCCAGCAGCTTATCGGTAGCGGGACACACAGATACGCAGTATTTT. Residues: CASSLSVAGHTDTQYF.

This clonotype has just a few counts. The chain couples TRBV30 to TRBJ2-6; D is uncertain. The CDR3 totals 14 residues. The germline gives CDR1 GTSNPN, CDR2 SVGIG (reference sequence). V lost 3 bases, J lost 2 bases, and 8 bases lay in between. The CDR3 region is CAWRPIPGANVLTF. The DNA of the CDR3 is TGTGCCTGGAGACCCATCCCTGGGGCCAACGTCCTGACTTTC. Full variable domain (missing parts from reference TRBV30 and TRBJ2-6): SQTIHQWPATLVQPVGSPLSLECTVEGTSNPNLYWYRQAAGRGLQLLFYSVGIGQISSEVPQNLSASRPQDRQFILSSKKLLLSDSGFYLCAWRPIPGANVLTFGAGSRLTVL.

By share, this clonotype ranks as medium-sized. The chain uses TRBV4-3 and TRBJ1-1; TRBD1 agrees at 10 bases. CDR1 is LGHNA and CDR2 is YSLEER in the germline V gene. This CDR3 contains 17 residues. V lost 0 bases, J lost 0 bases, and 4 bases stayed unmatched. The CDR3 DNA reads TGCGCCAGCAGCCAAGAAGGACAGGGGGGCGTGAACACTGAAGCTTTCTTT. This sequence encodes CASSQEGQGGVNTEAFF.

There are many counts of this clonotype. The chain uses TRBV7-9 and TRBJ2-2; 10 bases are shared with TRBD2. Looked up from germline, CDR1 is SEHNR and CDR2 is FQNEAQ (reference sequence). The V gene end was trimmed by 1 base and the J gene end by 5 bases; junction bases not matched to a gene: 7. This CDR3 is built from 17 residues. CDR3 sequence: CASSLVASGSNTGELFF. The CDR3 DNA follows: TGTGCCAGCAGCTTAGTGGCTAGCGGGAGTAATACCGGGGAGCTGTTTTTT.

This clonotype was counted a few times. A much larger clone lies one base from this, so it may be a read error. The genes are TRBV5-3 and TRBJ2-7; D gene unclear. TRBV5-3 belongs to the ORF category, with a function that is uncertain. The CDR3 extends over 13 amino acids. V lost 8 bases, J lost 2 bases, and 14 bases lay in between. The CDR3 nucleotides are TGTGCCAGCAGCCCCCGGCCCACCTACGAGCAGTACTTC. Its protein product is CASSPRPTYEQYF.

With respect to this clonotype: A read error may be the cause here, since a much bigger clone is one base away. The CDR3 is CASRGPRTNGKLFF. The CDR3 nucleotides read TGTGCCAGCAGGGGGCCGAGGACTAATGGAAAACTGTTTTTT. V is TRBV28 and J is TRBJ1-4, with D tentatively TRBD1 (5 bases). Germline values: CDR1 MDHEN, CDR2 SYDVKM. The CDR3 runs 14 residues.

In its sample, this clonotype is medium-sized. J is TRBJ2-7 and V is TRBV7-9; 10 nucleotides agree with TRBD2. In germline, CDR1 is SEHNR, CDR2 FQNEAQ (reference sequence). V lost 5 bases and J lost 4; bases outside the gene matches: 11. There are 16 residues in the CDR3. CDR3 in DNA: TGTGCCAGCAGCCTCGAGACTAGCGGGTCTTATTACGAGCAGTACTTC. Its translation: CASSLETSGSYYEQYF.

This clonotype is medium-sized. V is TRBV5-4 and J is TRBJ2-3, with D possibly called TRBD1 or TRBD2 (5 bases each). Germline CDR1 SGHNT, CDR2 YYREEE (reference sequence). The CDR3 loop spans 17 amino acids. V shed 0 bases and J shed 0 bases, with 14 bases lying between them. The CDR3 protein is CASSLAGAPPSTDTQYF. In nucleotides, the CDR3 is TGTGCCAGCAGCTTGGCCGGGGCCCCCCCTAGCACAGATACGCAGTATTTT.

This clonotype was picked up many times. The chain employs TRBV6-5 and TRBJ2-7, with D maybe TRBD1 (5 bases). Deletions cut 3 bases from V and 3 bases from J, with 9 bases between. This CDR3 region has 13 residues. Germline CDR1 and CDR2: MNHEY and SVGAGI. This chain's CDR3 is CASSYAQGYEQYF. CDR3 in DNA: TGTGCCAGCAGTTATGCCCAGGGCTACGAGCAGTACTTC.

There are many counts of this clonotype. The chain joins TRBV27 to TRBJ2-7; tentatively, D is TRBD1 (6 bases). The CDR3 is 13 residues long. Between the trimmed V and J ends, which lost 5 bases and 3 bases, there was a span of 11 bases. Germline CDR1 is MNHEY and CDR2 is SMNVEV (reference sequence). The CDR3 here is CASSPRTVYEQYF. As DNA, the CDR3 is TGTGCCAGCAGTCCCCGGACAGTCTACGAGCAGTACTTC.

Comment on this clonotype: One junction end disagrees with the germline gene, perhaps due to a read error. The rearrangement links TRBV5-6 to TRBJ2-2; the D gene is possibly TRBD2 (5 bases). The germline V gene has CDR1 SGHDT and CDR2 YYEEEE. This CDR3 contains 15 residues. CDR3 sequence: CASGLGVRNTGELVF. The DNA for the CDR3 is TGTGCCAGCGGCTTGGGCGTCAGGAACACCGGGGAGCTGGTTTTT. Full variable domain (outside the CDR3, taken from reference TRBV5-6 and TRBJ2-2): DAGVTQSPTHLIKTRGQQVTLRCSPKSGHDTVSWYQQALGQGPQFIFQYYEEEERQRGNFPDRFSGHQFPNYSSELNVNALLLGDSALYLCASGLGVRNTGELVFGEGSRLTVL.

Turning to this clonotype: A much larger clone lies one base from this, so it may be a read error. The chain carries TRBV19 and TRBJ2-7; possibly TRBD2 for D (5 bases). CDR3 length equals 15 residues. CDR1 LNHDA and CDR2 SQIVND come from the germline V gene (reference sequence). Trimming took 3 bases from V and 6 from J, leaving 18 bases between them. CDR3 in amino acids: CASSITSFNIGEQYF. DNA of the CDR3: TGTGCCAGTAGTATTACTAGTTTCAATATCGGCGAGCAGTACTTC. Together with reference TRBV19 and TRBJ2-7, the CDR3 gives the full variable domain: DGGITQSPKYLFRKEGQNVTLSCEQNLNHDAMYWYRQDPGQGLRLIYYSQIVNDFQKGDIAEGYSVSREKKESFPLTVTSAQKNPTAFYLCASSITSFNIGEQYFGPGTRLTVT.

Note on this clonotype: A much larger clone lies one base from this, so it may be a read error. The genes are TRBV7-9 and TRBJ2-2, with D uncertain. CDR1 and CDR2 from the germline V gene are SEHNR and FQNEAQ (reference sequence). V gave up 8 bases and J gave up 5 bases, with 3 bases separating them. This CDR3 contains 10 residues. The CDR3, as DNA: TGTGCCAGCGGAACCGGGGAGCTGTTTTTT. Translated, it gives CASGTGELFF.